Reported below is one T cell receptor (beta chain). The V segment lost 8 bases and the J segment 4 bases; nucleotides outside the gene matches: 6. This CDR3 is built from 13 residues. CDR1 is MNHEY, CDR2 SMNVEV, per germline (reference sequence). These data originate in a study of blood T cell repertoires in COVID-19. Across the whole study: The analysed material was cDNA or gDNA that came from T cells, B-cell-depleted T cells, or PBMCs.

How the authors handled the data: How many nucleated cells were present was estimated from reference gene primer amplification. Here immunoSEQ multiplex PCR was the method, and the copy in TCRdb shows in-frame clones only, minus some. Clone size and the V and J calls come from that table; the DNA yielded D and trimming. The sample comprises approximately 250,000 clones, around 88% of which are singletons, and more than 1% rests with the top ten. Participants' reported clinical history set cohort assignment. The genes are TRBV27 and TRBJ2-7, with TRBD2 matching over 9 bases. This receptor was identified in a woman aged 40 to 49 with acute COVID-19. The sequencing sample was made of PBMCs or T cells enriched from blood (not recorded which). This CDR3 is CASRVREGYEQYF. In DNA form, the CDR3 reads TGTGCCAGCCGTGTGCGGGAGGGATACGAGCAGTACTTC.